This T cell receptor (beta chain) was obtained from a study of spatial heterogeneity in lung cancer. The overall study: Unique TCR and UMI combinations averaged more than ten appearances each in raw reads.

The time point: sample taken at primary tumor resection. Researchers sequenced whole RNA taken from tumor, nontumor lung or frozen PBMC without sorting. Whole-study results and caveats: Among blood samples, ubiquitous expanded tumor TCRs appeared more at resection than at follow-up.

The study tagged each TCR cDNA molecule with a unique molecular identifier. From the 5' RACE reads, TCRdb called clonotypes with MiXCR, one entry per CDR3 protein. In the table there are 82,000 or so distinct CDR3 sequences, 10% to 15% of which are singletons. About this clonotype itself: Its antigen is still unknown.

The source of this sequence is a male donor with early-stage non-small cell lung cancer. The material sequenced was PBMCs, taken at surgery.

CDR3: CASSLGPIYGYTF. DNA of the CDR3: TGTGCCAGCAGTTTAGGACCGATCTATGGCTACACCTTC. The J gene is TRBJ1-2, the V gene TRBV12-3 or TRBV12-4; D unclear. Trimming pared 1 base from V and 4 bases from J, leaving 7 bases between. The CDR3 loop spans 13 amino acids.